The 29 T cell receptor beta chains given below trace back to one sample, sequenced in a study of breast tumors, draining lymph nodes, adjacent tissues. TCRdb called the multiplex PCR reads again in MiXCR, with one record for every CDR3 protein. The sample shows about 180,000 distinct CDR3 sequences, roughly a third of them seen only once. Breast cancer patients provided tissue from their axillary draining lymph nodes. Sequencing was done on a sample of axillary lymph node tissue. The receptors originated from a female donor with breast cancer. Some clones in this sample may be carry-over from other donors' samples.

The rearrangement uses TRBV25-1 and TRBJ2-7, with D possibly TRBD1 on 6 matching bases. The ends were cut back, 4 bases at V and 2 bases at J, with 12 bases in the middle. The CDR3 is made up of 14 amino acids. Germline-derived CDR1 and CDR2 are MGHDK and SYGVNS. CDR3 sequence reads: CASSARTGTYEQYF. CDR3 nucleotides: TGTGCCAGCAGTGCTAGAACAGGGACCTACGAGCAGTACTTC.

This clonotype has at least ten counts. The gene calls are TRBV27 and TRBJ2-7, with D perhaps TRBD1 or TRBD2 (5 bases each). V was trimmed by 2 bases and J by 3 bases, leaving 14 bases between them. CDR1 and CDR2 from the germline V gene are MNHEY and SMNVEV (reference sequence). The CDR3 loop spans 15 amino acids. CDR3 in DNA: TGTGCCAGCAGTTTAGGGGAGCCAGGGCGCTACGAGCAGTACTTC. Translated: CASSLGEPGRYEQYF.

This clonotype was detected many times. The CDR3 reads CASSLSPISTDTQYF. CDR3 bases: TGTGCCAGCAGCTTAAGCCCGATTAGCACAGATACGCAGTATTTT. The gene calls are TRBV7-3 and TRBJ2-3; D call uncertain. Trimming pared 1 base from V and 0 bases from J, leaving 8 bases between. This CDR3 is built from 15 residues. The germline CDR1 and CDR2 sequences are SGHTA and FQGTGA. The variable domain in full, completed from reference TRBV7-3 and TRBJ2-3, reads GAGVSQTPSNKVTEKGKYVELRCDPISGHTALYWYRQSLGQGPEFLIYFQGTGAADDSGLPNDRFFAVRPEGSVSTLKIQRTERGDSAVYLCASSLSPISTDTQYFGPGTRLTVL.

Ten or more counts support this clonotype. CDR3 in amino acids: CASSIKETQYF. CDR3 sequence (DNA): TGTGCCAGCAGCATCAAAGAGACCCAGTACTTC. The J gene is TRBJ2-5, the V gene TRBV7-9; no clear D gene. The CDR3 extends over 11 amino acids. From germline, CDR1 is SEHNR and CDR2 FQNEAQ (reference sequence). Trimming took off 5 bases at V and 3 bases at J, with 4 bases between the two ends.

This clonotype turned up a few times. This chain uses TRBV3-1 with TRBJ2-3, with D possibly being TRBD2 (5 bases). Deletions cut 0 bases from V and 3 bases from J, with 16 bases between. Germline values: CDR1 LGHDT, CDR2 YNNKEL (reference sequence). This CDR3 is 17 amino acids long. Here the CDR3 reads CASSQDEAGSLTDTQYF. CDR3 nucleotide sequence: TGTGCCAGCAGCCAAGATGAGGCGGGCTCGTTGACAGATACGCAGTATTTT.

This sequence joins TRBV4-2 and TRBJ1-3; no definite D call. CDR1 and CDR2 from the germline V gene are LGHNA and YNFKEQ. The CDR3 sequence is 13 residues long. The V end lost 1 base, the J end lost 7 bases, and 8 bases lay between the germline ends. The CDR3 sequence is CASSQGGGNTIYF. CDR3 DNA: TGTGCCAGCAGCCAAGGGGGAGGGAACACCATATATTTT.

CDR3 sequence: CASSYQGLDTQYF. The CDR3 nucleotides are TGTGCCAGCAGCTATCAGGGGTTAGATACGCAGTATTTT. The V call is TRBV5-6, the J call TRBJ2-3; possibly TRBD1 for D (6 bases). The CDR3 totals 13 residues. Per the germline V gene, CDR1 is SGHDT and CDR2 is YYEEEE. Between the trimmed V and J ends, which lost 3 bases and 5 bases, there was a span of 10 bases.

This clonotype appeared many times. This chain uses TRBV5-5 with TRBJ2-7; 9 bases align to TRBD1. Germline CDR1 is SGHKS and CDR2 is YYEKEE (reference sequence). This CDR3 is 14 amino acids long. V dropped 3 bases and J dropped 2; count of bases not matched to a gene: 3. The CDR3 spells CASSSRDRAYEQYF. The CDR3 bases are TGTGCCAGCAGCTCCCGGGACAGGGCCTACGAGCAGTACTTC.

Notes on this clonotype: The CDR3 carries no conserved terminal phenylalanine or tryptophan, so it likely arises from a read error. The rearrangement links TRBV24-1 to TRBJ2-7; D could derive from TRBD1 or TRBD2 (5 bases each). This CDR3 is built from 13 residues. Trimming took off 1 base at V and 6 bases at J, with 9 bases between the two ends. The germline CDR1 and CDR2 sequences are KGHDR and SFDVKD. The CDR3 coding sequence is TGTGCCACCAGTGATTTTACGGGGACCGAGCAGTACTCC. It specifies CATSDFTGTEQYS.

The rearrangement links TRBV2 to TRBJ2-7; D is perhaps TRBD1 (5 bases). Germline V gene data show CDR1 as SNHLY and CDR2 as FYNNEI. V lost 8 bases, J lost 5 bases, and 13 bases lay in between. This CDR3 contains 12 residues. The CDR3 DNA sequence: TGTGCCAGCGGTCCAGGGTTCCACGAGCAGTACTTC. This translates into CASGPGFHEQYF.

This chain uses TRBV7-9 with TRBJ2-2; D is perhaps TRBD1 or TRBD2 (5 bases each). The CDR3 covers 16 residues. CDR1 is SEHNR, CDR2 FQNEAQ, per germline (reference sequence). V gave up 6 bases and J gave up 4 bases, with 18 bases separating them. The CDR3, as DNA: TGTGCCAGCAGGTTAAGGGGAGCGAAGATCACCGGGGAGCTGTTTTTT. Its protein is CASRLRGAKITGELFF.

V usage is TRBV7-4 and J usage is TRBJ2-5; D uncertain. V was clipped by 4 bases and J by 0 bases, with 12 bases between them. The CDR3 has 15 residues. Per the germline V gene, CDR1 is SGHVT and CDR2 is SQSDAQ. The CDR3: CASSSTARDQETQYF. The CDR3 nucleotides read TGTGCCAGCAGCTCTACAGCCCGGGACCAAGAGACCCAGTACTTC.

The V and J genes are TRBV7-2 and TRBJ1-3; D is unresolved. Germline-derived CDR1 and CDR2 are SGHTA and FQGNSA. V was clipped by 3 bases and J by 7 bases, with 7 bases between them. The CDR3 totals 12 residues. In DNA, the CDR3 is TGTGCCAGCAGCTTGCAGGAGAACACCATATATTTT. It is translated as CASSLQENTIYF.

Worth noting for this clonotype: A much larger clone lies a single base off, so this may be a read error. The chain carries TRBV5-8 and TRBJ2-5, with D uncertain. CDR1 is SGHTS, CDR2 YDEGEE, per germline. The CDR3 spans 14 residues. V lost 0 bases to trimming and J lost 1 base, with 7 bases between them. This chain's CDR3 is CASSLAHPQETQYF. CDR3 sequence (DNA): TGTGCCAGCAGCTTGGCTCACCCCCAAGAGACCCAGTACTTC.

There are a few counts of this clonotype. The chain has TRBV7-9 and TRBJ2-1; TRBD2 aligns across 9 bases. With V trimmed by 3 bases and J by 7 bases, 7 bases remained unmatched. Germline V gene lookup returns CDR1 SEHNR and CDR2 FQNEAQ (reference sequence). The CDR3 spans 15 residues. CDR3 protein: CASSFLAGSMNEQFF. The DNA of the CDR3 is TGTGCCAGCAGCTTTCTAGCGGGAAGCATGAATGAGCAGTTCTTC.

This clonotype was observed at least ten times. This chain uses TRBV9 with TRBJ1-5; possibly TRBD1 for D (5 bases). This CDR3 is built from 13 residues. V lost 4 bases and J 5 bases, leaving 10 bases between the germline ends. Germline V CDR1 and CDR2: SGDLS, YYNGEE. The CDR3 DNA is TGTGCCAGCAGCACGGGGCCGGATCAGCCCCAGCATTTT. Translation: CASSTGPDQPQHF.

This clonotype was recorded at least ten times. The chain carries TRBV18 and TRBJ2-2; 8 bases agree with TRBD1. Germline V gene sequence: CDR1 KGHSH, CDR2 LQKENI. The length of the CDR3 is 16 residues. V lost 4 bases to trimming and J lost 1 base; unmatched junction nucleotides: 5. The CDR3 loop reads CASSRSGTGNTGELFF. DNA of the CDR3: TGTGCCAGCTCACGATCCGGGACAGGGAACACCGGGGAGCTGTTTTTT.

The chain recombines TRBV6-5 with TRBJ2-6; 9 bases match TRBD1. CDR1 is MNHEY and CDR2 is SVGAGI in the germline V gene. The CDR3 extends over 17 amino acids. With 6 bases clipped from V and 2 bases from J, the junction kept 8 bases outside the gene matches. The CDR3 here is CASRTDRGLPGANVLTF. In nucleotides, the CDR3 is TGTGCCAGCAGAACGGACAGGGGCCTACCTGGGGCCAACGTCCTGACTTTC.

This clonotype came up many times. The chain combines TRBV4-1 with TRBJ1-2, with D unclear. Germline values: CDR1 MGHRA, CDR2 YSYEKL. The CDR3 totals 14 residues. V was trimmed by 4 bases and J by 3 bases, leaving 12 bases between them. CDR3 coding DNA: TGCGCCAGCAGCCCGAGAATGAGGGACTATGGCTACACCTTC. It encodes CASSPRMRDYGYTF.

Ten or more counts support this clonotype. J is TRBJ1-5 and V is TRBV4-2, with D unclear. Per germline, CDR1 LGHNA and CDR2 YNFKEQ. The CDR3 sequence is 15 residues long. Between the trimmed V and J ends, which lost 2 bases and 1 base, there was a span of 9 bases. CDR3 in amino acids: CASSQRDGSNQPQHF. Written as DNA, the CDR3 is TGTGCCAGCAGCCAACGAGACGGGAGCAATCAGCCCCAGCATTTT.

This clonotype was counted ten times or more. The J gene is TRBJ1-2, the V gene TRBV2; unclear D gene. Germline V CDR1 and CDR2: SNHLY, FYNNEI. The V and J ends lost 6 bases and 8 bases respectively, with 19 bases between them. The CDR3 length is 14 residues. CDR3 bases: TGTGCCAGCAGCTCCGCTTTCGGACTGGGAGGCTACACCTTC. Its translation is CASSSAFGLGGYTF.

This clonotype was seen at least ten times. V is TRBV5-1 and J is TRBJ2-3, with 7 bases aligning to TRBD2. Unmatched junction bases numbered 9, after V lost 3 bases and J lost 2 bases. The CDR3 is made up of 16 amino acids. Germline CDR1 SGHRS, CDR2 YFSETQ. The CDR3 bases are TGCGCCAGCAGCTGGGGGGGGGAAGCTCTCACAGATACGCAGTATTTT. As protein: CASSWGGEALTDTQYF. Based on the CDR3 plus reference TRBV5-1 and TRBJ2-3, the full variable domain is KAGVTQTPRYLIKTRGQQVTLSCSPISGHRSVSWYQQTPGQGLQFLFEYFSETQRNKGNFPGRFSGRQFSNSRSEMNVSTLELGDSALYLCASSWGGEALTDTQYFGPGTRLTVL.

The chain employs TRBV6-6 and TRBJ1-1; D unclear. The CDR3 covers 15 residues. Looked up from germline, CDR1 is MNHNY and CDR2 is SVGAGI (reference sequence). V was clipped by 4 bases and J by 0 bases, with 12 bases between them. The CDR3 is CASSLGYGLNTEAFF. As DNA, the CDR3 is TGTGCCAGCAGTTTAGGCTACGGATTGAACACTGAAGCTTTCTTT.

There are many counts of this clonotype. V and J are TRBV5-6 and TRBJ1-6; D call uncertain. The CDR3 loop spans 16 amino acids. The ends were cut back, 4 bases at V and 3 bases at J, with 14 bases in the middle. The germline gives CDR1 SGHDT, CDR2 YYEEEE. The CDR3 DNA follows: TGTGCCAGCAGCAATGACGGACGGTACTATAATTCACCCCTCCACTTT. Its protein product is CASSNDGRYYNSPLHF. The complete variable domain, with remaining parts taken from reference TRBV5-6 and TRBJ1-6, reads DAGVTQSPTHLIKTRGQQVTLRCSPKSGHDTVSWYQQALGQGPQFIFQYYEEEERQRGNFPDRFSGHQFPNYSSELNVNALLLGDSALYLCASSNDGRYYNSPLHFGNGTRLTVT.

Regarding this clonotype: One base away lies a much larger clone, so this may be a sequencing read error. The chain is built from TRBV20-1 and TRBJ2-3; TRBD2 agrees at 10 bases. The CDR3 extends over 16 amino acids. Germline V gene data show CDR1 as DFQATT and CDR2 as SNEGSKA (reference sequence). V trimming: 6 bases; J trimming: 2 bases; junction bases outside the gene matches: 11. This CDR3 reads CSAKQNLAGATDTQYF. CDR3 nucleotide sequence: TGCAGTGCAAAACAAAACCTAGCGGGGGCCACAGATACGCAGTATTTT.

The sample holds many counts of this clonotype. The chain couples TRBV7-3 to TRBJ1-5, with TRBD1 identical over 7 bases. CDR1 SGHTA and CDR2 FQGTGA come from the germline V gene. The V and J ends lost 9 bases and 5 bases, in that order; junction bases with no gene match: 16. This CDR3 is built from 16 residues. This CDR3 reads CASRTGRMKGHQPQHF. CDR3 DNA: TGTGCCAGTAGGACAGGTCGGATGAAGGGGCATCAGCCCCAGCATTTT.

In the case of this clonotype: One base away lies a much larger clone, so this may be a sequencing read error. The gene calls are TRBV7-3 and TRBJ2-1; TRBD2 matches 12 bases. The CDR3 spans 15 residues. CDR1 is SGHTA, CDR2 FQGTGA, per germline. The CDR3 DNA reads TGTGCCAGCAGCTCGTCTAGCGGGGGGGTGAATGAGCAGCTCTTC. Its protein is CASSSSSGGVNEQLF. Full variable domain (missing parts from reference TRBV7-3 and TRBJ2-1): GAGVSQTPSNKVTEKGKYVELRCDPISGHTALYWYRQSLGQGPEFLIYFQGTGAADDSGLPNDRFFAVRPEGSVSTLKIQRTERGDSAVYLCASSSSSGGVNEQLFGPGTRLTVL.

Of note for this clonotype: It may be a read error: a sequence one base away is much more abundant. The chain employs TRBV6-6 and TRBJ2-1; D remains unclear. The CDR3 consists of 11 residues. Germline V gene lookup returns CDR1 MNHNY and CDR2 SVGAGI (reference sequence). V was clipped by 8 bases and J by 9 bases, with 11 bases between them. This CDR3 reads CASGLGFEQFF. CDR3 sequence (DNA): TGTGCCAGCGGCCTAGGGTTTGAGCAGTTCTTC.

In its sample, this clonotype was seen many times. The rearrangement links TRBV24-1 to TRBJ2-2; 9 bases are a match to TRBD2. Per germline, CDR1 KGHDR and CDR2 SFDVKD. The CDR3 is 15 residues long. The V gene end was trimmed by 4 bases and the J gene end by 6 bases; junction bases not matched to a gene: 5. CDR3: CATSEASGVSGELFF. The CDR3 DNA reads TGTGCCACCAGTGAGGCTAGCGGGGTGTCCGGGGAGCTGTTTTTT.